The present T cell receptor (beta chain) was sequenced within a study of sequential checkpoint blockade in melanoma. Germline V lookup: CDR1 MDHEN, CDR2 SYDVKM. The CDR3 is 16 amino acids. V was shortened by 4 bases and J by 0 bases, with 13 bases between the two germline ends. The sample's treatment: randomized to nivolumab then ipilimumab (arm A) or the reverse (arm B). The assay was immunoSEQ multiplex PCR, and TCRdb's table has in-frame clones only and misses some. Of 12,000 or so clones in the sample, 70% to 85% were seen once. This chain joins TRBV28 and TRBJ1-5; a weak D match, TRBD1 (6 bases). The receptor was isolated from a human donor with melanoma. This specimen was CD8+ T cells sorted from blood (inferred from file names), taken from a patient given nivolumab and ipilimumab in sequence. In DNA form, the CDR3 reads TGTGCCAGCAGTTCGAAGACAGGTTATAGCAATCAGCCCCAGCATTTT. This translates into CASSSKTGYSNQPQHF.